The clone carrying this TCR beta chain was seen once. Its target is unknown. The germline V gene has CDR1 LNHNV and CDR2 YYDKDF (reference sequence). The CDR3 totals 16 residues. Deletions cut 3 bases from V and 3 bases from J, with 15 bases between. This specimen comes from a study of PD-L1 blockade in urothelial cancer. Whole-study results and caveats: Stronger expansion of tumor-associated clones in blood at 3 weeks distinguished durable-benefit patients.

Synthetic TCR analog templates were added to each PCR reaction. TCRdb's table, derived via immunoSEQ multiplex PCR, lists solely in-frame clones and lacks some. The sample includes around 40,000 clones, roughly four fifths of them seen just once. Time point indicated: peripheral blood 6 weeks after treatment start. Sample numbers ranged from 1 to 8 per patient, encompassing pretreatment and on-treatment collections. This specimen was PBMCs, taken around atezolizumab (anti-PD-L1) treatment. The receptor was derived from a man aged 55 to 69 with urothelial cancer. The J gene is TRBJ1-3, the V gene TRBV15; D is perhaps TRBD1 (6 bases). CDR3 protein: CATSSRTGRNGNTIYF. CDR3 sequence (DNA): TGTGCCACCAGCAGCCGAACAGGGCGAAATGGAAACACCATATATTTT.